The 9 T cell receptor beta chains reported below all come from one sample, sequenced in a study of shared clonotypes between healthy human individuals. Profiling relied on immunoSEQ multiplex PCR, and the TCRdb table lists in-frame clones only, not all of them. The sample holds around 2.1 million clones; roughly 95% are singletons and the top ten take 0.13%. Sequencing was done on a sample of naive CD4+ T cells sorted from blood. Noted subset: CD45RA+ positively selected. These receptors were collected from a young man in good health.

In DNA form, the CDR3 reads TGTGCCAGCAGCCCACAGGGGGTACAGGGAAACACCATATATTTT. It is translated as CASSPQGVQGNTIYF. The genes are TRBV7-6 and TRBJ1-3; 8 bases match TRBD1. Germline V CDR1 and CDR2: SGHVS, FNYEAQ. There are 15 residues in the CDR3. V was pared by 5 bases and J by 4 bases, with 7 bases of the junction left unmatched.

The CDR3, as DNA: TGTGCCAGCAGCTTAGCAGGGGGATCTGGAAACACCATATATTTT. This encodes CASSLAGGSGNTIYF. This sequence joins TRBV11-2 and TRBJ1-3, with 7 bases identical to TRBD1. The V segment lost 1 base and the J segment 1 base; nucleotides outside the gene matches: 1. Per germline, CDR1 SGHAT and CDR2 FQNNGV. The CDR3 has 15 residues.

V and J are TRBV5-1 and TRBJ2-1; 7 nucleotides agree with TRBD1. The CDR3 length is 16 residues. From germline, CDR1 is SGHRS and CDR2 YFSETQ. Trimming cost V 3 bases and J 8 bases; bases outside gene matches: 14. DNA for the CDR3: TGCGCCAGCAGCTGGACTTCTGACAGGGCCTCCTATGAGCAGTTCTTC. This sequence encodes CASSWTSDRASYEQFF.

As regards this clone: The sample has other DNA sequences that encode this CDR3 too. The chain is built from TRBV28 and TRBJ2-1, with D possibly being TRBD2 (6 bases). The V end lost 4 bases, the J end lost 4 bases, and 14 bases lay between the germline ends. The CDR3 extends over 15 amino acids. The germline V gene encodes CDR1 MDHEN and CDR2 SYDVKM. The CDR3 sequence is CASSSPGLSYNEQFF. CDR3 nucleotide sequence: TGTGCCAGCAGTTCCCCGGGACTGTCTTACAATGAGCAGTTCTTC.

V and J are TRBV28 and TRBJ2-3; D is possibly TRBD1 or TRBD2 (5 bases each). V lost 3 bases, J lost 2 bases, and 21 bases lay in between. The germline gives CDR1 MDHEN, CDR2 SYDVKM. This CDR3 region has 18 residues. The CDR3 protein is CASSFRLGLASVTDTQYF. CDR3 nucleotide sequence: TGTGCCAGCAGTTTCCGTTTGGGGCTAGCATCAGTCACAGATACGCAGTATTTT.

The CDR3 DNA follows: TGTGCCAGCAGTCCCCAGACAGGGAGATACGAGCAGTACTTC. Residues: CASSPQTGRYEQYF. This chain links TRBV27 with TRBJ2-7; 7 positions match TRBD1. The length of the CDR3 is 14 residues. V shed 5 bases, J shed 4 bases, and the junction held 8 bases outside the gene matches. In germline, CDR1 is MNHEY, CDR2 SMNVEV (reference sequence).

This clone appeared a single time. This chain joins TRBV25-1 and TRBJ2-7, with 7 positions matching TRBD2. V shed 4 bases, J shed 3 bases, and the junction held 6 bases outside the gene matches. The CDR3 runs 14 residues. Germline V gene sequence: CDR1 MGHDK, CDR2 SYGVNS. The CDR3 sequence is CASSVGGSYYEQYF. CDR3 DNA: TGTGCCAGCAGTGTCGGGGGGAGTTACTACGAGCAGTACTTC.

As DNA, the CDR3 is TGTGCCACCAGCAGCAACAGGGGTGGTAGTGATGAAAAACTGTTTTTT. Protein: CATSSNRGGSDEKLFF. The chain employs TRBV15 and TRBJ1-4, with TRBD1 matching over 7 bases. V gave up 3 bases and J gave up 6 bases; unmatched junction bases: 10. Germline values: CDR1 LNHNV, CDR2 YYDKDF (reference sequence). The CDR3 covers 16 residues.

In its sample, this clone was seen once. Other DNA sequences from this sample encode an identical CDR3 as well. The chain is built from TRBV5-1 and TRBJ1-1; no firm D call. Germline V CDR1 and CDR2: SGHRS, YFSETQ. Trimming stripped 2 bases from V and 0 bases from J, with 5 bases between. The CDR3 length is 13 residues. CDR3 nucleotide sequence: TGCGCCAGCAGCTTTGGGCTGAACACTGAAGCTTTCTTT. Translation: CASSFGLNTEAFF. Together with reference TRBV5-1 and TRBJ1-1, the CDR3 gives the full variable domain: KAGVTQTPRYLIKTRGQQVTLSCSPISGHRSVSWYQQTPGQGLQFLFEYFSETQRNKGNFPGRFSGRQFSNSRSEMNVSTLELGDSALYLCASSFGLNTEAFFGQGTRLTVV.